The clone carrying this T cell receptor (beta chain) was seen repeatedly, ten times or more. The antigen remains undetermined. The germline V gene encodes CDR1 SGHTA and CDR2 FQGNSA. The CDR3 consists of 16 residues. V lost 0 bases and J lost 4; bases outside the gene matches: 6. This sample is drawn from a study of T cell repertoires in cytomegalovirus infection. Findings and limits, study-wide: The ex vivo response was dominated by HLA-C-restricted CMV-specific TCR beta clonotypes. Public TCR beta family frequency separated CMV-and-HLA carriers, including in an independent cohort.

Each CDR3 protein gets one entry after TCRdb re-called the reads with MiXCR. The table shows about 310,000 distinct CDR3 sequences, with under 20% occurring only once. Sample: PBMCs. The chain uses TRBV7-2 and TRBJ2-1; 7 bases match TRBD2. This TCR was sampled from a human donor in good health (CMV status not recorded). Some clones in this sample may be carry-over from other donors' samples. The CDR3 reads CASSLALAAGYNEQFF. In DNA, the CDR3 is TGTGCCAGCAGCTTAGCGCTAGCGGCGGGTTACAATGAGCAGTTCTTC.